This T cell receptor beta chain was profiled in a study of blood T cell repertoires in COVID-19. Across the study: From the United States, Italy and Spain came samples of acute and convalescent COVID-19. Sources were T cells, B-cell-depleted T cells, or PBMCs; the material itself was cDNA or gDNA.

The CDR3 covers 17 residues. V was pared by 3 bases and J by 4 bases, with 11 bases of the junction left unmatched. Looked up from germline, CDR1 is SGDLS and CDR2 is YYNGEE. Original data processing: Cell counts per sample came from amplifying reference gene primers. Measured with immunoSEQ multiplex PCR; TCRdb has only the in-frame clones, and not every one. Clonal size and the V and J genes are those of that table, whereas D and trimming came from the DNA. The repertoire holds about 81,000 clones, with roughly 89% as singletons. This clone was seen once. The genes are TRBV9 and TRBJ2-1; 9 positions agree with TRBD2. The sequence was collected from a woman of 80 years or more with active COVID-19. Material: peripheral blood. The CDR3 loop is CASSARPSGILYNEQFF. The CDR3 DNA sequence: TGTGCCAGCAGCGCAAGACCTAGCGGGATCCTATACAATGAGCAGTTCTTC.